A single sample gave rise to the 14 T cell receptor beta chains below, sequenced in a study of Ad26.COV2.S vaccination and SARS-CoV-2 variants (dated by TCRdb to 2020 to 2023). The protocol used for the library was the immunoSEQ multiplex PCR assay. In TCRdb, the immuneACCESS table is reduced to in-frame sequences with V and J assigned. These tables do not hold every clone; where another copy was compared, an unresolved V gene accounts for under half, and the others remain unexplained. For this sample there are roughly 680,000 clones; around 89% appear just once. The ten largest clones take up approximately 1.5% of the sample. The sample's treatment or condition label is to be understood as: 19 received Ad26.COV2.S at low or high dose, single or two shots; roughly 5 received placebo; per-sample allocation not given. Repertoires of vaccine and placebo recipients were sequenced from samples collected on day 63 after the first injection.

This specimen was peripheral blood, taken in a trial of Ad26.COV2.S vaccine versus placebo. The receptors derive from a person aged 18 to 59 who received the Ad26.COV2.S COVID-19 vaccine or a placebo.

This clone was observed a few times. The gene calls are TRBV12-3 or TRBV12-4 and TRBJ2-7; a weak D match, TRBD1 (5 bases). The CDR3 is 13 amino acids. Deletions cut 1 base from V and 5 bases from J, with 9 bases between. The CDR3 DNA is TGTGCCAGCAGTTTAGGGGGCCGCGACGAGCAGTACTTC. Translation: CASSLGGRDEQYF.

The rearrangement joins TRBV19 to TRBJ1-1; maybe TRBD1 (6 bases). The CDR3 covers 16 residues. Germline V gives CDR1 LNHDA, CDR2 SQIVND (reference sequence). V lost 5 bases, J lost 0 bases, and 16 bases lay in between. The CDR3 is CASSPWDIPLNTEAFF. CDR3 nucleotide sequence: TGTGCCAGTAGTCCCTGGGACATCCCTTTGAACACTGAAGCTTTCTTT.

This clone has just one count. The gene calls are TRBV18 and TRBJ2-7, with D unresolved. V was shortened by 4 bases and J by 1 base, with 11 bases between the two germline ends. The CDR3 totals 14 residues. The germline CDR1 and CDR2 sequences are KGHSH and LQKENI. The CDR3 protein is CASSLNGGSYEQYF. As DNA, the CDR3 is TGTGCCAGCTCACTAAACGGCGGTTCCTACGAGCAGTACTTC.

This chain connects TRBV6-5 to TRBJ2-3; D call uncertain. CDR3 length: 12 amino acids. The V end was cut by 4 bases, the J end by 6 bases, with 8 bases between. Germline assignment: CDR1 MNHEY and CDR2 SVGAGI. CDR3 residues: CASSSATDTQYF. CDR3 sequence (DNA): TGTGCCAGCAGTTCGGCTACTGATACGCAGTATTTT.

The chain recombines TRBV18 with TRBJ1-5; 7 bases agree with TRBD1. The germline V gene encodes CDR1 KGHSH and CDR2 LQKENI. The CDR3 loop spans 13 amino acids. V was clipped by 5 bases and J by 6 bases; unmatched bases: 4. The DNA of the CDR3 is TGTGCCAGCTCATCAGACAGGGTTCAGCCCCAGCATTTT. Amino acids: CASSSDRVQPQHF.

J is TRBJ2-1 and V is TRBV19, with D unclear. The CDR3 loop spans 13 amino acids. The V gene's germline CDR1 is LNHDA and CDR2 SQIVND (reference sequence). Trimming left V 3 bases short and J 12 bases short, with 15 bases between. DNA for the CDR3: TGTGCCAGTAGTATTCTGACCGACGGTACGCAGTTCTTC. This codes for CASSILTDGTQFF.

The J gene is TRBJ2-5, the V gene TRBV18, with unresolved D. V was clipped by 4 bases and J by 1 base, with 10 bases between them. The CDR3 consists of 14 residues. Germline V gives CDR1 KGHSH, CDR2 LQKENI. CDR3 residues: CASSRPGVQETQYF. The CDR3 bases are TGTGCCAGCTCACGACCGGGCGTCCAAGAGACCCAGTACTTC.

The rearrangement links TRBV12-3 or TRBV12-4 to TRBJ1-2; a weak D match, TRBD1 (6 bases). Deletions cut 8 bases from V and 5 bases from J, with 15 bases between. CDR3 length: 13 amino acids. The CDR3: CASGLGTPYGYTF. The CDR3 DNA sequence: TGTGCCAGCGGGTTGGGGACACCGTATGGCTACACCTTC.

V and J are TRBV24-1 and TRBJ2-1; D ambiguous. The CDR3 covers 14 residues. V dropped 9 bases and J dropped 4 bases, with 15 bases sitting between them. Looked up from germline, CDR1 is KGHDR and CDR2 is SFDVKD. CDR3 in amino acids: CATDPGGLYNEQFF. In DNA form, the CDR3 reads TGTGCCACCGACCCCGGCGGCCTTTACAATGAGCAGTTCTTC.

V gene TRBV19 combines with J gene TRBJ2-3; D uncertain. This CDR3 comprises 13 residues. The V and J ends lost 9 bases and 5 bases respectively, with 15 bases between them. Germline-derived CDR1 and CDR2 are LNHDA and SQIVND (reference sequence). DNA for the CDR3: TGTGCCAGCCGTTCCTGGGATAGAGATACGCAGTATTTT. Translation: CASRSWDRDTQYF. The full variable domain, completed using reference TRBV19 and TRBJ2-3, is DGGITQSPKYLFRKEGQNVTLSCEQNLNHDAMYWYRQDPGQGLRLIYYSQIVNDFQKGDIAEGYSVSREKKESFPLTVTSAQKNPTAFYLCASRSWDRDTQYFGPGTRLTVL.

This chain joins TRBV7-3 and TRBJ2-5; D possibly corresponds to TRBD1 (5 bases). Germline-derived CDR1 and CDR2 are SGHTA and FQGTGA. Trimming removed 0 bases at V and 7 bases at J, with 15 bases between. The CDR3 has 15 amino acids. CDR3 coding DNA: TGTGCCAGCAGCTTAACGGGGCAGGGTCGAGGGACCCAGTACTTC. Amino acids: CASSLTGQGRGTQYF.

This sequence joins TRBV6-5 and TRBJ1-3; TRBD1 might be the D (5 bases). The CDR3 totals 16 residues. Germline CDR1 MNHEY, CDR2 SVGAGI. V lost 0 bases and J 3 bases, leaving 12 bases between the germline ends. CDR3 in amino acids: CASSYSGGLRGNTIYF. In DNA form, the CDR3 reads TGTGCCAGCAGTTACTCGGGGGGTCTTCGTGGAAACACCATATATTTT.

The chain recombines TRBV10-3 with TRBJ2-2; TRBD1 matches 7 bases. The V and J ends lost 6 bases and 5 bases, in that order; junction bases with no gene match: 12. This CDR3 comprises 16 residues. The germline V gene encodes CDR1 ENHRY and CDR2 SYGVKD. The CDR3 DNA follows: TGTGCCATCAGAGGGACAGAGAACTCGGGAACCGGGGAGCTGTTTTTT. Encoded protein: CAIRGTENSGTGELFF.

The V call is TRBV30, the J call TRBJ2-7; D not certain. CDR3 length equals 13 residues. Germline CDR1 is GTSNPN and CDR2 is SVGIG (reference sequence). Trimming cost V 5 bases and J 0 bases, with 11 bases left between them. The chain's CDR3 is CAWGRRNSYEQYF. As DNA, the CDR3 is TGTGCCTGGGGCCGCAGGAACTCCTACGAGCAGTACTTC.